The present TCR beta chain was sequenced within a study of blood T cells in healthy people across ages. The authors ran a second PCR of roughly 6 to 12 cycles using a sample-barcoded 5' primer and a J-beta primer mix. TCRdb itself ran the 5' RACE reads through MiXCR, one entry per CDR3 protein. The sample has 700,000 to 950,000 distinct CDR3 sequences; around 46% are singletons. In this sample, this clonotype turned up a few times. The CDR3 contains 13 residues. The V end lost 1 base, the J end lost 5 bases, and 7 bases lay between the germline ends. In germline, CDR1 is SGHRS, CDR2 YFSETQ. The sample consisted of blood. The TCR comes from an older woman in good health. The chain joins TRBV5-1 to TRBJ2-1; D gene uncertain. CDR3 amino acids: CASSLTVNNEQFF. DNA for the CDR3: TGCGCCAGCAGCTTGACAGTTAACAATGAGCAGTTCTTC.